Sequencing of this T cell receptor beta chain was carried out in a study of blood T cell repertoires in COVID-19. Authors' methods: The authors estimated nucleated cell counts from reference gene primer amplification. Here immunoSEQ multiplex PCR was the method, and the copy in TCRdb shows in-frame clones only, minus some. V and J calls and clone size follow that table, whereas D and trimming were derived from the DNA. This sample has 110,000 to 150,000 clones, with roughly 80% found just once. Clinical histories supplied by participants themselves formed the basis of cohort assignment. Recovered status applied to Cohort 3 donors who had two consecutive negative PCRs. It also applied to those with clearance or with symptom resolution. The ends were cut back, 0 bases at V and 4 bases at J, with 9 bases in the middle. Looked up from germline, CDR1 is MNHEY and CDR2 is SMNVEV (reference sequence). The CDR3 runs to 14 residues.

This sequence joins TRBV27 and TRBJ1-1; D is undetermined. The receptor was isolated from a woman aged 40 to 50 who had recovered from COVID-19. Material for sequencing was PBMCs or T cells enriched from blood (not recorded which). CDR3: CASSLSQGSTEAFF. In DNA, the CDR3 is TGTGCCAGCAGTTTATCACAAGGGAGCACTGAAGCTTTCTTT.